What follows describes a single TCR beta chain. Its antigen is not known. The data stem from a study of T-cell reconstitution after alpha-beta-depleted transplantation in children. Notes on the study in general: Once a year had passed after transplant, T-cell counts and diversity came mostly from newly produced T cells. High day-60 TCRbeta diversity in some patients came from surviving recipient T cells and thymic progenitors.

The TCRbeta library was prepared with unique molecular identifiers. TCRdb itself ran the PCR reads through MiXCR, one entry per CDR3 protein. The table records about 460,000 distinct CDR3 sequences, over 9.5% of them present only once. With 6 bases removed from V and 4 bases from J, the gap between germline ends came to 21 bases. The CDR3 has 16 amino acids. Material: PBMCs, mostly from graft donor cells, obtained 180 days after TCRalphabeta/CD19-depleted stem cell transplant. V is TRBV12-3 or TRBV12-4 and J is TRBJ1-2; possibly TRBD1 for D (5 bases). The receptor was isolated from a female patient under 10 years old who had a stem cell transplant for aplastic anemia, so the T cells may come from the graft donor. CDR3 DNA sequence: TGTGCCAGCAGCCTTACCCCGGGGACTCCCCGCTATGGCTACACCTTC. Translated, it gives CASSLTPGTPRYGYTF.